Each of the 27 T cell receptor beta chains below was sequenced from the same sample in a study of breast tumors, draining lymph nodes, adjacent tissues. TCRdb used MiXCR to reprocess the multiplex PCR reads, holding one entry per CDR3 protein. The sample lists tens of thousands of distinct CDR3 sequences, around 60% occurring once. Sequencing was carried out using breast tumor tissue. The receptors derive from a female donor with breast cancer. Some clones in this sample may be carry-over from other donors' samples.

The V call is TRBV2, the J call TRBJ1-2; possible D gene TRBD1, 5 bases. The CDR3 covers 14 residues. CDR1 and CDR2 (germline): SNHLY, FYNNEI. V shed 5 bases and J shed 2 bases, with 12 bases lying between them. For the CDR3, the DNA is TGTGCCAGCAGTCCGGACAAAAGGAACTATGGCTACACCTTC. Translated: CASSPDKRNYGYTF.

The chain has TRBV2 and TRBJ1-1, with 7 bases that match TRBD1. CDR3 length: 13 amino acids. Germline V CDR1 and CDR2: SNHLY, FYNNEI. Trimming at V came to 6 bases and at J to 8 bases, leaving 9 bases not matched to a gene. The CDR3 protein is CASRGDLQGEAFF. CDR3 bases: TGTGCCAGCAGGGGGGATTTACAGGGGGAAGCTTTCTTT.

The chain uses TRBV5-4 and TRBJ1-1; 8 bases map to TRBD1. The germline CDR1 and CDR2 sequences are SGHNT and YYREEE (reference sequence). V gave up 4 bases and J gave up 3 bases; unmatched junction bases: 2. The CDR3 consists of 13 residues. The CDR3 sequence is CASSPGGYTEAFF. Written as DNA, the CDR3 is TGTGCCAGCAGCCCAGGGGGCTACACTGAAGCTTTCTTT.

This clonotype was picked up many times. V is TRBV15 and J is TRBJ2-7; no clear D gene. Trimming removed 0 bases from V and 0 bases from J, with 3 bases in between. The length of the CDR3 is 13 residues. Per germline, CDR1 LNHNV and CDR2 YYDKDF (reference sequence). The CDR3 DNA is TGTGCCACCAGCAGAGAAAGCTCCTACGAGCAGTACTTC. This codes for CATSRESSYEQYF.

The chain uses TRBV6-5 and TRBJ2-7; 13 bases line up with TRBD2. The CDR3 length is 21 residues. Germline trimming cut 5 bases from V and 4 bases from J; bases unmatched to any gene: 23. Germline CDR1 and CDR2: MNHEY and SVGAGI. The CDR3 coding sequence is TGTGCCAGCAGTACCCGGACTAGCGGGAGAGGTCGGACCGGGGAGCTGTACGAGCAGTACTTC. Residues: CASSTRTSGRGRTGELYEQYF.

The J gene is TRBJ2-2, the V gene TRBV20-1, with TRBD2 matching 8 bases. The CDR3 runs to 15 residues. With V trimmed by 3 bases and J by 2 bases, 5 bases remained unmatched. In germline, CDR1 is DFQATT, CDR2 SNEGSKA (reference sequence). The CDR3 DNA reads TGCAGTGCTAGGTCGGGGGGGGATAACACCGGGGAGCTGTTTTTT. Its translation is CSARSGGDNTGELFF.

There are many counts of this clonotype. This may stem from a read error, because a much larger clone lies one nucleotide away. The chain recombines TRBV7-2 with TRBJ1-2, with 8 bases that match TRBD1. From germline, CDR1 is SGHTA and CDR2 FQGNSA. This CDR3 contains 16 residues. For the CDR3, the DNA is TGTGCCAGCAGCTTAGTGCCCAGGGGGCGCTTCTATGGCCACACCTTC. This encodes CASSLVPRGRFYGHTF.

Here the CDR3 DNA reads TGTGCCAGCAGCTTATTAGAGACCCAGTACTTC. The encoded protein is CASSLLETQYF. The rearrangement links TRBV7-2 to TRBJ2-5; D not resolved. Trimming left V 2 bases short and J 4 bases short, with 2 bases between. Germline V gene lookup returns CDR1 SGHTA and CDR2 FQGNSA. This CDR3 is built from 11 residues.

This clonotype appeared many times. A much bigger clone sits one base away, suggesting this may be a read error. This sequence joins TRBV12-3 or TRBV12-4 and TRBJ2-1; TRBD2 agrees at 10 bases. The junction had 13 bases not matched to a gene; V was cut back by 3 bases and J by 8 bases. There are 17 residues in the CDR3. The CDR3: CASSFGGLAGVGDEQFF. CDR3 nucleotides: TGTGCCAGCAGTTTCGGAGGTCTAGCGGGAGTCGGCGATGAGCAGTTCTTC.

The V gene is TRBV7-2, the J gene TRBJ2-1, with D unresolved. The CDR3 is made up of 11 amino acids. The V gene lost 5 bases and the J gene lost 5 bases, with 4 bases spanning the gap. Germline assignment: CDR1 SGHTA and CDR2 FQGNSA. CDR3 bases: TGTGCCAGCAGCCCCCACAATGAGCAGTTCTTC. Amino acids: CASSPHNEQFF.

The J gene is TRBJ1-5, the V gene TRBV12-3 or TRBV12-4; TRBD1 is a possible D gene (5 bases). This CDR3 is built from 15 residues. Trimming removed 5 bases at V and 1 base at J, with 12 bases between. The CDR3 nucleotides read TGTGCCAGCAGTCCCCCTGGGGCAAGCAATCAGCCCCAGCATTTT. It specifies CASSPPGASNQPQHF.

V is TRBV6-2 or TRBV6-3 and J is TRBJ2-7, with 14 bases fitting TRBD2. The CDR3 consists of 16 residues. The germline gives CDR1 MNHEY, CDR2 SVGEGT. Trimming cost V 8 bases and J 9 bases; bases outside gene matches: 15. The CDR3 nucleotides are TGTGCCAGCGGTCGCCCCGGGACTAGCGGGGGCAACGGGCAGTACTTC. Protein product: CASGRPGTSGGNGQYF.

This clonotype was observed a few times. The gene calls are TRBV7-9 and TRBJ2-3; 7 bases match TRBD2. Germline V gives CDR1 SEHNR, CDR2 FQNEAQ (reference sequence). The junction had 10 bases not matched to a gene; V was cut back by 6 bases and J by 1 base. The CDR3 has 16 residues. The CDR3 bases are TGTGCCAGCAGTGCGGGGCTAGCGGCTCGCACAGATACGCAGTATTTT. This gives the protein CASSAGLAARTDTQYF.

At least ten counts were recorded for this clonotype. The chain couples TRBV7-9 to TRBJ1-4; possible D gene TRBD1, 6 bases. The CDR3 contains 13 residues. V lost 9 bases and J 1 base, leaving 9 bases between the germline ends. Germline V gene sequence: CDR1 SEHNR, CDR2 FQNEAQ (reference sequence). The CDR3 loop reads CASQGRTNEKLFF. The CDR3 DNA reads TGTGCCAGTCAGGGGAGAACTAATGAAAAACTGTTTTTT.

The chain has TRBV2 and TRBJ1-3; no clear D gene. The CDR3 contains 12 residues. V was pared by 0 bases and J by 7 bases, with 4 bases between. The germline CDR1 and CDR2 sequences are SNHLY and FYNNEI. CDR3 in amino acids: CASSEAGNTIYF. CDR3 nucleotides: TGTGCCAGCAGTGAAGCGGGGAACACCATATATTTT.

The chain joins TRBV5-1 to TRBJ1-1; D unclear. In germline, CDR1 is SGHRS, CDR2 YFSETQ. This CDR3 region has 12 residues. The V gene lost 0 bases and the J gene lost 6 bases, with 6 bases spanning the gap. The CDR3: CASSLDGAEAFF. The CDR3 nucleotides read TGCGCCAGCAGCTTGGATGGGGCTGAAGCTTTCTTT.

The V and J genes are TRBV27 and TRBJ2-7; TRBD2 matches at 13 bases. J was trimmed by 4 bases and V by 5 bases; bases with no gene match: 5. CDR1 MNHEY and CDR2 SMNVEV come from the germline V gene (reference sequence). The length of the CDR3 is 15 residues. CDR3 in DNA: TGTGCCAGCAGTCTCTGGACTAGCGGGAGTTACGAGCAGTACTTC. Its protein is CASSLWTSGSYEQYF.

Turning to this clonotype: The conserved closing phenylalanine or tryptophan is absent in this CDR3, likely reflecting a read error. The limits of the CDR3 on the DNA are not certain, so only TCRdb's listed CDR3 is given. The CDR3 sequence is CASTMVGGPYEQHL. V usage is TRBV7-8 and J usage is TRBJ2-7; TRBD1 was called by the table and not checked on the DNA. Germline assignment: CDR1 SGHVS and CDR2 FQNEAQ. Termini included, the CDR3 measures 14 amino acids.

In this sample, this clonotype turned up a few times. The genes are TRBV30 and TRBJ1-2; 9 positions match TRBD1. CDR1 GTSNPN and CDR2 SVGIG come from the germline V gene (reference sequence). Trimming cost V 4 bases and J 2 bases; bases outside gene matches: 17. CDR3 length: 18 amino acids. The CDR3 region is CAWNLPTGGRRLNYGYTF. The CDR3 DNA reads as TGTGCCTGGAATCTACCAACAGGGGGCCGACGGCTGAACTATGGCTACACCTTC.

With regard to this clonotype: This may be a read error: a much more frequent sequence differs by one nucleotide. The rearrangement links TRBV6-6 to TRBJ2-1; 13 positions agree with TRBD2. The CDR3 is 15 amino acids. J was trimmed by 8 bases and V by 6 bases; bases with no gene match: 7. Germline V gene data show CDR1 as MNHNY and CDR2 as SVGAGI (reference sequence). Here the CDR3 reads CASSQRTSGSYEQFF. The DNA of the CDR3 is TGTGCCAGCAGCCAACGGACTAGCGGGAGCTATGAGCAGTTCTTC.

This chain uses TRBV20-1 with TRBJ1-4; no definite D call. Deletions cut 8 bases from V and 4 bases from J, with 14 bases between. Germline CDR1 and CDR2: DFQATT and SNEGSKA (reference sequence). This CDR3 has 13 amino acids. The CDR3 region is CSTVMGYNEKLFF. The CDR3 coding sequence is TGCAGTACGGTCATGGGCTATAATGAAAAACTGTTTTTT.

The rearrangement uses TRBV20-1 and TRBJ1-2; D remains ambiguous. The CDR3 runs to 13 residues. The ends were cut back, 6 bases at V and 1 base at J, with 12 bases in the middle. The V gene's germline CDR1 is DFQATT and CDR2 SNEGSKA (reference sequence). CDR3 DNA: TGCAGTGCCCCGACACCGGATAACTATGGCTACACCTTC. It yields the protein CSAPTPDNYGYTF.

In this sample, this clonotype turned up many times. The chain links TRBV9 to TRBJ2-6; unclear D gene. The CDR3 is 14 residues long. V was pared by 2 bases and J by 0 bases, with 3 bases between. Germline V gene data show CDR1 as SGDLS and CDR2 as YYNGEE. CDR3 sequence (DNA): TGTGCCAGCAGCGTTCTCTCTGGGGCCAACGTCCTGACTTTC. It codes for CASSVLSGANVLTF.

V gene TRBV3-1 combines with J gene TRBJ2-1; 10 bases are a match to TRBD2. Germline V gene sequence: CDR1 LGHDT, CDR2 YNNKEL (reference sequence). The CDR3 consists of 15 residues. The V gene end was trimmed by 5 bases and the J gene end by 10 bases; junction bases not matched to a gene: 11. CDR3 sequence: CASSEVASGGKEQFF. CDR3 coding DNA: TGTGCCAGCAGCGAAGTGGCTAGCGGGGGAAAAGAGCAGTTCTTC.

This clonotype is judged medium-sized (0.01 to 0.1%). The chain links TRBV7-9 to TRBJ1-6; 7 nucleotides match TRBD1. The germline V gene has CDR1 SEHNR and CDR2 FQNEAQ (reference sequence). V was pared by 6 bases and J by 5 bases, with 4 bases of the junction left unmatched. The CDR3 is 14 amino acids. DNA of the CDR3: TGTGCCAGCAGGCGGACAGGCCATAATTCACCCCTCCACTTT. Encoded protein: CASRRTGHNSPLHF.

Written as DNA, the CDR3 is TGTGCCAGTCATTCACAGGTCGGATCACCCCTCCACTTT. Protein sequence: CASHSQVGSPLHF. The rearrangement links TRBV19 to TRBJ1-6; TRBD1 might be the D (5 bases). The CDR3 sequence is 13 residues long. Trimming pared 8 bases from V and 10 bases from J, leaving 15 bases between. CDR1 is LNHDA, CDR2 SQIVND, per germline (reference sequence).

The rearrangement uses TRBV13 and TRBJ2-7; the match to TRBD2 covers 13 bases. V shed 5 bases and J 3 bases; nucleotides not matched to a gene: 1. In germline, CDR1 is PRHDT, CDR2 FYEKMQ (reference sequence). This CDR3 is 14 amino acids long. The CDR3 region is CASSTSGGGYEQYF. CDR3 coding DNA: TGTGCCAGCAGCACTAGCGGGGGGGGCTACGAGCAGTACTTC.